These 10 T cell receptor beta chains were all obtained from the same sample, sequenced in a study of blood T cell repertoires in COVID-19. This table comes from immunoSEQ multiplex PCR, and its TCRdb copy is limited to in-frame clones, with some not included. Among more than 85,000 clones listed, approximately 82% were seen once. Input material: peripheral blood. These receptors came from an elderly woman with acute or convalescent COVID-19.

V and J are TRBV5-4 and TRBJ2-3; no definite D call. CDR3 size: 15 residues. With 2 bases removed from V and 5 bases from J, the gap between germline ends came to 15 bases. From germline, CDR1 is SGHNT and CDR2 YYREEE (reference sequence). DNA of the CDR3: TGTGCCAGCAGCTTAGGCGGCCTATCGGGAGATACGCAGTATTTT. It yields the protein CASSLGGLSGDTQYF.

The chain combines TRBV24-1 with TRBJ2-1; 7 bases fit TRBD2. The CDR3 has 17 residues. Germline loops: CDR1 KGHDR, CDR2 SFDVKD. The V gene end was trimmed by 3 bases and the J gene end by 8 bases; junction bases not matched to a gene: 15. The CDR3 is CATSDARRAGVIDEQFF. In DNA, the CDR3 is TGTGCCACCAGTGATGCCCGCCGGGCGGGAGTTATCGATGAGCAGTTCTTC.

V and J are TRBV5-1 and TRBJ2-3; D gene ambiguous. The CDR3 covers 15 residues. The germline gives CDR1 SGHRS, CDR2 YFSETQ. The V end was cut by 1 base, the J end by 2 bases, with 11 bases between. The CDR3 DNA follows: TGCGCCAGCAGCTTGACGGGTAGCCCCACAGATACGCAGTATTTT. Amino acids: CASSLTGSPTDTQYF. Variable domain in full (rest from reference TRBV5-1 and TRBJ2-3): KAGVTQTPRYLIKTRGQQVTLSCSPISGHRSVSWYQQTPGQGLQFLFEYFSETQRNKGNFPGRFSGRQFSNSRSEMNVSTLELGDSALYLCASSLTGSPTDTQYFGPGTRLTVL.

The rearrangement uses TRBV5-4 and TRBJ2-5; D is unresolved. Germline V gene lookup returns CDR1 SGHNT and CDR2 YYREEE (reference sequence). This CDR3 region has 14 residues. The ends were cut back, 2 bases at V and 1 base at J, with 9 bases in the middle. CDR3 residues: CASSFSTSQETQYF. Written as DNA, the CDR3 is TGTGCCAGCAGCTTCTCGACTTCCCAAGAGACCCAGTACTTC.

The chain has TRBV27 and TRBJ1-5; perhaps TRBD1 as D (5 bases). The V end lost 1 base, the J end lost 5 bases, and 6 bases lay between the germline ends. The CDR3 has 13 amino acids. Germline CDR1 reads MNHEY; CDR2 reads SMNVEV (reference sequence). The CDR3, as DNA: TGTGCCAGCAGTTTATGGGGGGATCAGCCCCAGCATTTT. Protein sequence: CASSLWGDQPQHF.

The chain carries TRBV11-2 and TRBJ1-2; D call uncertain. Trimming removed 4 bases at V and 5 bases at J, with 11 bases between. Germline assignment: CDR1 SGHAT and CDR2 FQNNGV. There are 13 residues in the CDR3. This CDR3 is CASSSSGRYGYTF. The CDR3 nucleotides read TGTGCCAGCAGCTCCTCGGGGAGGTATGGCTACACCTTC.

In regard to this clone: This CDR3 is also generated by other DNA sequences in the sample. The chain carries TRBV5-1 and TRBJ1-6; perhaps TRBD1 as D (5 bases). Per the germline V gene, CDR1 is SGHRS and CDR2 is YFSETQ. V was shortened by 0 bases and J by 8 bases, with 9 bases between the two germline ends. The CDR3 has 14 amino acids. In DNA form, the CDR3 reads TGCGCCAGCAGCTTGGAAGGGGCGGATTCACCCCTCCACTTT. Its translation: CASSLEGADSPLHF.

This chain's CDR3 is CASSRRGGQGHGYTF. For the CDR3, the DNA is TGTGCCAGCAGCCGACGAGGAGGGCAGGGCCATGGCTACACCTTC. The chain has TRBV3-1 (or the pseudogene TRBV3-2) and TRBJ1-2; a weak D match, TRBD1 (5 bases). The CDR3 runs to 15 residues. Trimming pared 4 bases from V and 6 bases from J, leaving 18 bases between. The germline V gene encodes CDR1 LGHDT and CDR2 YNNKEL (reference sequence).

This clone showed up just a few times. The chain is built from TRBV10-3 and TRBJ1-2; no reliable D call. The CDR3 contains 12 residues. Germline assignment: CDR1 ENHRY and CDR2 SYGVKD. Trimming removed 2 bases from V and 10 bases from J, with 11 bases in between. The CDR3 bases are TGTGCCATCAGTGAGCAGGCAGTTGACTACACCTTC. Translating it yields CAISEQAVDYTF.

This clone was seen only a few times. The CDR3 region has the DNA TGTGCCAGCTCACCCGGGACTAGCGGGACCTACAATGAGCAGTTCTTC. Translating it yields CASSPGTSGTYNEQFF. The chain couples TRBV18 to TRBJ2-1; TRBD2 agrees at 13 bases. Trimming took 3 bases from V and 2 from J; bases not matched to a gene: 1. The CDR3 is made up of 16 amino acids. In germline, CDR1 is KGHSH, CDR2 LQKENI.